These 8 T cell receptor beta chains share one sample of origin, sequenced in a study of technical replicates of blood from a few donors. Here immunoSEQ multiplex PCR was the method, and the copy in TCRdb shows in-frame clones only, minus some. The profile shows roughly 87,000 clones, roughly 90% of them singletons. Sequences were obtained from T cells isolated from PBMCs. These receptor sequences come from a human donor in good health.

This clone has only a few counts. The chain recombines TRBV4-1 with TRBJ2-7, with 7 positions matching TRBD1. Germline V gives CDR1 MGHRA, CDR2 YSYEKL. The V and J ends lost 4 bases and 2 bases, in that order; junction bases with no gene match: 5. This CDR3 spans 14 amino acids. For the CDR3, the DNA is TGCGCCAGCAGCCTTCGGGGACAGCCCTACGAGCAGTACTTC. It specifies CASSLRGQPYEQYF.

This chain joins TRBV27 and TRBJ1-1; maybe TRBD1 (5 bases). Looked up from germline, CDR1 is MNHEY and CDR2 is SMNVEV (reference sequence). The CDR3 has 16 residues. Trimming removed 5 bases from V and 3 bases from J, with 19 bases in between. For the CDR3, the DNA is TGTGCCAGCAGTAAGTTGGGGGGATTCCTCGACACTGAAGCTTTCTTT. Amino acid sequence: CASSKLGGFLDTEAFF.

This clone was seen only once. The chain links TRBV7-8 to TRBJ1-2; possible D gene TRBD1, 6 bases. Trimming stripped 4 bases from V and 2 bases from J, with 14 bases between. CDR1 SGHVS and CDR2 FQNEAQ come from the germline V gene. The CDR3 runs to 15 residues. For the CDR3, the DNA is TGTGCCAGCAGCTCAACCGGGACAAGAAACTATGGCTACACCTTC. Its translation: CASSSTGTRNYGYTF. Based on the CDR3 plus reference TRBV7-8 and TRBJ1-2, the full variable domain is GAGVSQSPRYKVAKRGQDVALRCDPISGHVSLFWYQQALGQGPEFLTYFQNEAQLDKSGLPSDRFFAERPEGSVSTLKIQRTQQEDSAVYLCASSSTGTRNYGYTFGSGTRLTVV.

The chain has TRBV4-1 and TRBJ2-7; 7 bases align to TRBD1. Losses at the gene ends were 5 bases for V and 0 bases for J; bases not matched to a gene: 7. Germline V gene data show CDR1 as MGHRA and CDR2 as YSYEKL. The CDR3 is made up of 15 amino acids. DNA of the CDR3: TGCGCCAGCAGCTACGGGACAGAGCTCTCCTACGAGCAGTACTTC. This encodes CASSYGTELSYEQYF.

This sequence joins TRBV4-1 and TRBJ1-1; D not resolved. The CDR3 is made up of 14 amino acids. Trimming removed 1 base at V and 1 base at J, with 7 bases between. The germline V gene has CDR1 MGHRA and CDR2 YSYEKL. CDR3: CASSQVQQNTEAFF. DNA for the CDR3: TGCGCCAGCAGCCAAGTACAGCAGAACACTGAAGCTTTCTTT.

CDR3 nucleotide sequence: TGTGCCAGCAGTGTTAACAGGATCCAAGGGATTTACGAGCAGTACTTC. Amino acids: CASSVNRIQGIYEQYF. V usage is TRBV28 and J usage is TRBJ2-7, with D perhaps matching TRBD1 (5 bases). Germline loops: CDR1 MDHEN, CDR2 SYDVKM. Trimming shortened V by 5 bases and J by 4 bases, and 21 bases separated the two germline ends. The CDR3 extends over 16 amino acids.

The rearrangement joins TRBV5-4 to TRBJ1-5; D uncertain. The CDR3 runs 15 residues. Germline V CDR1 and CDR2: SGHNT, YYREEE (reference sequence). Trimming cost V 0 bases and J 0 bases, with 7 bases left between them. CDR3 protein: CASSLAVYSNQPQHF. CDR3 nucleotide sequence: TGTGCCAGCAGCTTGGCAGTGTATAGCAATCAGCCCCAGCATTTT.

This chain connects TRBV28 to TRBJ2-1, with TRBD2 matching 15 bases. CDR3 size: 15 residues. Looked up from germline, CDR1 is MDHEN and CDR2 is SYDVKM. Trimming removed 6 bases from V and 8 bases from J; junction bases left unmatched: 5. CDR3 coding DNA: TGTGCCAGCAGCCACGGACTAGCGGGAGGGGATGAGCAGTTCTTC. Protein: CASSHGLAGGDEQFF.